These 24 T cell receptor beta chains came from one sample sequenced in a study of response to subunit inactivated influenza vaccine. TCRdb recomputed calls from the RT-PCR reads with MiXCR, one row per CDR3 protein. The sample has about 610,000 distinct CDR3 sequences, around 15% seen once. The sample in question was PBMCs from blood, obtained 11 to 12 days after vaccination. The origin of the receptors is a man aged 50-59 years who received an inactivated influenza vaccine.

The chain is built from TRBV20-1 and TRBJ1-1, with D perhaps TRBD1 (6 bases). CDR3 length equals 14 residues. The germline gives CDR1 DFQATT, CDR2 SNEGSKA (reference sequence). Trimming took 7 bases from V and 4 from J, leaving 19 bases between them. CDR3 protein: CSVSGGAQATEAFF. CDR3 nucleotides: TGCAGTGTTTCGGGGGGGGCGCAGGCCACTGAAGCTTTCTTT.

CDR3 coding DNA: TGCAGCGTTTCTCCGGGACGGACCTACGAGCAGTACTTC. Translating it yields CSVSPGRTYEQYF. This chain joins TRBV29-1 and TRBJ2-7; D may be TRBD1 or TRBD2 (5 bases each). Germline V gene sequence: CDR1 SQVTM, CDR2 ANQGSEA. V lost 5 bases and J lost 2, with 13 bases in between. This CDR3 region has 13 residues.

The chain couples TRBV6-5 to TRBJ2-3; 12 nucleotides agree with TRBD2. CDR1 and CDR2 from the germline V gene are MNHEY and SVGAGI. V lost 0 bases to trimming and J lost 3 bases; unmatched junction nucleotides: 10. The CDR3 has 19 residues. This chain's CDR3 is CASSYSISRTSGTTDTQYF. The CDR3, as DNA: TGTGCCAGCAGTTACTCGATATCCCGGACTAGCGGGACGACAGATACGCAGTATTTT.

This clonotype came up a few times. V gene TRBV7-9 combines with J gene TRBJ1-5, with D perhaps TRBD1 (5 bases). The CDR3 has 15 amino acids. Trimming stripped 5 bases from V and 3 bases from J, with 14 bases between. Germline V lookup: CDR1 SEHNR, CDR2 FQNEAQ (reference sequence). The CDR3 loop reads CASSPGTAFNQPQHF. The CDR3 DNA follows: TGTGCCAGCAGCCCCGGGACGGCATTCAATCAGCCCCAGCATTTT.

The J gene is TRBJ2-6, the V gene TRBV20-1; D is possibly TRBD1 (6 bases). Germline CDR1 and CDR2: DFQATT and SNEGSKA (reference sequence). The CDR3 runs to 14 residues. Trimming removed 6 bases at V and 0 bases at J, with 9 bases between. CDR3 in amino acids: CSAGQPSGANVLTF. The CDR3 coding sequence is TGCAGTGCCGGACAGCCCTCTGGGGCCAACGTCCTGACTTTC.

This clonotype was counted between two and nine times. The chain uses TRBV20-1 and TRBJ1-5, with 9 bases identical to TRBD1. V shed 1 base, J shed 4 bases, and the junction held 2 bases outside the gene matches. Germline CDR1 DFQATT, CDR2 SNEGSKA (reference sequence). The CDR3 consists of 14 residues. The DNA for the CDR3 is TGCAGTGCTAGAGGGGGGACAGGGAATCAGCCCCAGCATTTT. This sequence encodes CSARGGTGNQPQHF.

CDR3 DNA: TGTGCCAGCAGGACCCGGGACAGGGCAGTCTATGGCTACACCTTC. It yields the protein CASRTRDRAVYGYTF. J is TRBJ1-2 and V is TRBV6-1, with 9 bases fitting TRBD1. Per the germline V gene, CDR1 is MNHNS and CDR2 is SASEGT. This CDR3 is 15 amino acids long. V lost 6 bases and J lost 4; bases outside the gene matches: 9.

The rearrangement uses TRBV9 and TRBJ2-7; 8 nucleotides match TRBD1. This CDR3 has 15 amino acids. Germline V lookup: CDR1 SGDLS, CDR2 YYNGEE. With V trimmed by 4 bases and J by 3 bases, 9 bases remained unmatched. The CDR3, as DNA: TGTGCCAGCAGCCCAGGGGACAGGAACCTCTACGAGCAGTACTTC. Amino acid sequence: CASSPGDRNLYEQYF.

This clonotype was observed a few times. This chain uses TRBV20-1 with TRBJ1-5; no clear D. Germline V gene data show CDR1 as DFQATT and CDR2 as SNEGSKA (reference sequence). CDR3 length: 15 amino acids. V was trimmed by 1 base and J by 3 bases, leaving 13 bases between them. The CDR3 region has the DNA TGCAGTGCTAGAGGTGGGTCCCGTAACAATCAGCCCCAGCATTTT. Residues: CSARGGSRNNQPQHF.

The chain couples TRBV27 to TRBJ2-7, with 10 bases matching TRBD2. Trimming took 6 bases from V and 2 from J; bases not matched to a gene: 7. The CDR3 is 15 residues long. The germline V gene encodes CDR1 MNHEY and CDR2 SMNVEV (reference sequence). In DNA, the CDR3 is TGTGCCAGCAGCCCAACTAGCGGGGTAACCTACGAGCAGTACTTC. This translates into CASSPTSGVTYEQYF.

This clonotype was seen more than once but under ten times. The chain employs TRBV9 and TRBJ2-3, with TRBD2 identical over 7 bases. Trimming cost V 3 bases and J 2 bases; bases outside gene matches: 3. CDR1 is SGDLS, CDR2 YYNGEE, per germline. The CDR3 is 14 amino acids. The CDR3 bases are TGTGCCAGCAGCGCGGGACTAACCACAGATACGCAGTATTTT. It translates to CASSAGLTTDTQYF.

A few counts support this clonotype. V is TRBV20-1 and J is TRBJ2-1; TRBD1 is a possible D gene (6 bases). The germline V gene encodes CDR1 DFQATT and CDR2 SNEGSKA (reference sequence). V dropped 3 bases and J dropped 4 bases, with 10 bases sitting between them. The CDR3 loop spans 13 amino acids. CDR3 bases: TGCAGTGCTAGTCTAGGGGGTTACAATGAGCAGTTCTTC. Encoded protein: CSASLGGYNEQFF.

The CDR3 DNA reads as TGTGCCAGCAGTTATTCTAGCGGGGCGACCCAAGAGACCCAGTACTTC. This gives the protein CASSYSSGATQETQYF. J is TRBJ2-5 and V is TRBV6-2 or TRBV6-3; 9 bases align to TRBD2. CDR1 is MNHEY and CDR2 is SVGEGT in the germline V gene. V shed 3 bases, J shed 1 base, and the junction held 6 bases outside the gene matches. This CDR3 comprises 16 residues.

The sample holds many counts of this clonotype. The chain uses TRBV20-1 and TRBJ2-2, with TRBD1 matching over 10 bases. This CDR3 is built from 16 residues. V lost 5 bases and J lost 5; bases outside the gene matches: 11. Germline CDR1 DFQATT, CDR2 SNEGSKA (reference sequence). Here the CDR3 DNA reads TGCAGTGCTCAAACTCAACCGGGACAGGGGACCGGGGAGCTGTTTTTT. Translated, it gives CSAQTQPGQGTGELFF.

This sequence joins TRBV4-3 and TRBJ2-7; D is undetermined. Germline values: CDR1 LGHNA, CDR2 YSLEER. V lost 1 base and J 5 bases, leaving 9 bases between the germline ends. The CDR3 totals 13 residues. Here the CDR3 reads CASSQGLPDEQYF. CDR3 DNA sequence: TGCGCCAGCAGCCAAGGCCTTCCGGACGAGCAGTACTTC.

The gene calls are TRBV7-9 and TRBJ2-7; TRBD1 might be the D (5 bases). The CDR3 extends over 15 amino acids. Trimming left V 2 bases short and J 3 bases short, with 14 bases between. The germline V gene encodes CDR1 SEHNR and CDR2 FQNEAQ (reference sequence). Written as DNA, the CDR3 is TGTGCCAGCAGCTTACTCACAGGTATTAGCTACGAGCAGTACTTC. Amino acids: CASSLLTGISYEQYF.

In this sample, this clonotype turned up many times. The chain combines TRBV3-1 with TRBJ2-7; D uncertain. The CDR3 runs 13 residues. Germline V gives CDR1 LGHDT, CDR2 YNNKEL (reference sequence). V was shortened by 1 base and J by 6 bases, with 10 bases between the two germline ends. For the CDR3, the DNA is TGTGCCAGCAGCCAAGGGGTCCTAGGCGAGCAGTACTTC. It is translated as CASSQGVLGEQYF.

The chain uses TRBV30 and TRBJ1-5; D gene unclear. CDR1 is GTSNPN, CDR2 SVGIG, per germline (reference sequence). V lost 5 bases and J lost 2, with 10 bases in between. This CDR3 comprises 13 residues. CDR3 in DNA: TGTGCCTGGGACCTCTCGGGCAATCAGCCCCAGCATTTT. Translating it yields CAWDLSGNQPQHF. Filled out from reference TRBV30 and TRBJ1-5, the complete variable domain reads SQTIHQWPATLVQPVGSPLSLECTVEGTSNPNLYWYRQAAGRGLQLLFYSVGIGQISSEVPQNLSASRPQDRQFILSSKKLLLSDSGFYLCAWDLSGNQPQHFGDGTRLSIL.

V and J are TRBV20-1 and TRBJ1-6; D gene unclear. Germline-derived CDR1 and CDR2 are DFQATT and SNEGSKA (reference sequence). CDR3 length: 13 amino acids. Trimming took 0 bases from V and 11 from J, leaving 11 bases between them. The DNA of the CDR3 is TGCAGTGCTAGAGATGGCAGTTTCACACCCCTCCACTTT. It codes for CSARDGSFTPLHF.

The rearrangement joins TRBV28 to TRBJ2-6; a weak D match, TRBD1 (7 bases). Germline assignment: CDR1 MDHEN and CDR2 SYDVKM. The V end lost 5 bases, the J end lost 3 bases, and 8 bases lay between the germline ends. This CDR3 comprises 14 residues. CDR3 region: CASSQGGGANVLTF. The CDR3 coding sequence is TGTGCCAGCAGTCAGGGGGGTGGGGCCAACGTCCTGACTTTC.

The CDR3 DNA reads TGTGCCAGCAGGAAGGGGGACAGGGTGTACAATGAGCAGTTCTTC. Its protein is CASRKGDRVYNEQFF. The gene calls are TRBV6-2 or TRBV6-3 and TRBJ2-1, with 9 bases matching TRBD1. J gave up 4 bases and V 6 bases, and 7 bases lay outside the gene matches. The length of the CDR3 is 15 residues. Germline V CDR1 and CDR2: MNHEY, SVGEGT.

This clonotype was seen a few times. The CDR3 nucleotides are TGTGCCAGCAGGAACCGAATGACAGGGAATAATTCACCCCTCCACTTT. Its protein is CASRNRMTGNNSPLHF. The chain uses TRBV3-1 and TRBJ1-6, with TRBD1 matching 7 bases. Germline assignment: CDR1 LGHDT and CDR2 YNNKEL (reference sequence). Germline trimming cut 6 bases from V and 5 bases from J; bases unmatched to any gene: 10. The CDR3 extends over 16 amino acids.

This clonotype was seen at least ten times. This chain uses TRBV5-1 with TRBJ1-4, with D unclear. This CDR3 is 15 amino acids long. CDR1 and CDR2 (germline): SGHRS, YFSETQ. V dropped 2 bases and J dropped 8 bases, with 16 bases sitting between them. CDR3: CASSFGRGPAEKLFF. CDR3 bases: TGCGCCAGCAGCTTTGGACGCGGGCCGGCCGAAAAACTGTTTTTT.

The chain links TRBV28 to TRBJ2-7, with D possibly matching TRBD2 (5 bases). Trimming removed 2 bases at V and 5 bases at J, with 16 bases between. The CDR3 covers 15 residues. Germline V gene data show CDR1 as MDHEN and CDR2 as SYDVKM. The CDR3 protein is CASSLPLGEVNEQYF. CDR3 nucleotides: TGTGCCAGCAGTTTACCCCTCGGGGAAGTGAACGAGCAGTACTTC.